This passage covers 26 T cell receptor beta chains from one sample sequenced in a study of response to subunit inactivated influenza vaccine. TCRdb re-derived calls from the RT-PCR reads in MiXCR, one entry per CDR3 protein. Counted here are 750,000 to 850,000 distinct CDR3 sequences, approximately 18% occurring once; the ten biggest clones make up 11%. The sequences come from PBMCs from blood, collected about 5 days after vaccination. Receptors originate from a man aged 45-65 years who received an inactivated influenza vaccine.

J is TRBJ2-3 and V is TRBV19; D gene unclear. The CDR3 contains 14 residues. Germline V gene lookup returns CDR1 LNHDA and CDR2 SQIVND (reference sequence). V was clipped by 0 bases and J by 2 bases, with 6 bases between them. The CDR3 sequence: CASSIDFITDTQYF. For the CDR3, the DNA is TGTGCCAGTAGTATAGACTTTATCACAGATACGCAGTATTTT.

This chain links TRBV4-1 with TRBJ2-1; D remains ambiguous. The V and J ends lost 1 base and 0 bases respectively, with 16 bases between them. Germline V gene lookup returns CDR1 MGHRA and CDR2 YSYEKL. There are 18 residues in the CDR3. The CDR3 DNA is TGCGCCAGCAGCCAAGGTGCCCCCCCGCGGAGCTCCTACAATGAGCAGTTCTTC. Translation gives CASSQGAPPRSSYNEQFF.

This chain links TRBV5-1 with TRBJ2-3; a weak D match, TRBD2 (5 bases). The CDR3 length is 14 residues. V dropped 4 bases and J dropped 4 bases, with 13 bases sitting between them. CDR1 is SGHRS, CDR2 YFSETQ, per germline. The CDR3 DNA reads as TGCGCCAGCAGCACCGGGGAAGAAGCAGATACGCAGTATTTT. This encodes CASSTGEEADTQYF.

This chain links TRBV5-1 with TRBJ1-2; perhaps TRBD1 as D (6 bases). The CDR3 is 13 residues long. Germline V gene lookup returns CDR1 SGHRS and CDR2 YFSETQ. V lost 6 bases and J lost 7, with 16 bases in between. The DNA of the CDR3 is TGCGCCAGCAACCCCGAGCAGGGGACTGGCTACACCTTC. It translates to CASNPEQGTGYTF.

This clonotype was seen a few times. CDR3 in DNA: TGCGCCAGCAGCCAAGGAGAGGGGTTGGGGGAAAAACTGTTTTTT. Translating it yields CASSQGEGLGEKLFF. The chain links TRBV4-3 to TRBJ1-4; TRBD1 might be the D (5 bases). The V gene's germline CDR1 is LGHNA and CDR2 YSLEER. The CDR3 is 15 residues long. V dropped 1 base and J dropped 8 bases, with 14 bases sitting between them.

The rearrangement uses TRBV14 and TRBJ2-3, with D tentatively TRBD2 (5 bases). Germline V gene data show CDR1 as SGHDN and CDR2 as FVKESK. V was clipped by 1 base and J by 3 bases, with 11 bases between them. This CDR3 is built from 15 residues. CDR3 loop: CASSQVGLQTDTQYF. The CDR3 nucleotides read TGTGCCAGCAGCCAAGTAGGACTTCAAACAGATACGCAGTATTTT.

This rearrangement joins TRBV2 to TRBJ2-7; 7 bases are shared with TRBD1. J gave up 3 bases and V 6 bases, and 8 bases lay outside the gene matches. Germline lookup yields CDR1 SNHLY and CDR2 FYNNEI. The CDR3 has 14 residues. CDR3 in DNA: TGTGCCAGCAGCACACAGGGGATTGGCTACGAGCAGTACTTC. This sequence encodes CASSTQGIGYEQYF.

DNA of the CDR3: TGCAGCGTTTGGCGTTCCAATGAGCAGTTCTTC. This encodes CSVWRSNEQFF. V gene TRBV29-1 combines with J gene TRBJ2-1; D is uncertain. This CDR3 comprises 11 residues. Trimming stripped 5 bases from V and 6 bases from J, with 8 bases between. Per the germline V gene, CDR1 is SQVTM and CDR2 is ANQGSEA.

The table lists this clonotype with a few counts. This rearrangement joins TRBV7-9 to TRBJ2-2; D call uncertain. The CDR3 is made up of 15 amino acids. V shed 7 bases and J shed 1 base, with 13 bases lying between them. The germline gives CDR1 SEHNR, CDR2 FQNEAQ (reference sequence). CDR3 in amino acids: CASIPSDLNTGELFF. The CDR3 region has the DNA TGTGCCAGCATCCCTTCAGACTTGAACACCGGGGAGCTGTTTTTT.

In this sample, this clonotype turned up a few times. The J gene is TRBJ1-5, the V gene TRBV4-1; 7 nucleotides agree with TRBD1. There are 16 residues in the CDR3. V shed 4 bases and J 1 base; nucleotides not matched to a gene: 7. From germline, CDR1 is MGHRA and CDR2 YSYEKL. The CDR3 DNA sequence: TGCGCCAGCAGCCGCGTGGGACAGCTAAGCAATCAGCCCCAGCATTTT. Its translation is CASSRVGQLSNQPQHF.

This chain joins TRBV5-5 and TRBJ1-6; no firm D call. From germline, CDR1 is SGHKS and CDR2 YYEKEE (reference sequence). V was pared by 4 bases and J by 6 bases, with 14 bases between. The CDR3 is 15 residues long. CDR3 bases: TGTGCCAGCAGCACGACCGGGAGCCCTAATTCACCCCTCCACTTT. Protein sequence: CASSTTGSPNSPLHF.

CDR3: CSASRQGANTEAFF. In DNA form, the CDR3 reads TGCAGTGCTAGTCGGCAGGGTGCTAACACTGAAGCTTTCTTT. The genes are TRBV20-1 and TRBJ1-1; TRBD1 is a possible D gene (5 bases). Germline V lookup: CDR1 DFQATT, CDR2 SNEGSKA (reference sequence). CDR3 length equals 14 residues. V shed 3 bases and J shed 2 bases, with 13 bases lying between them.

This clonotype has ten or more counts. The chain combines TRBV20-1 with TRBJ1-2; D is uncertain. Trimming cost V 1 base and J 4 bases, with 13 bases left between them. Looked up from germline, CDR1 is DFQATT and CDR2 is SNEGSKA (reference sequence). The CDR3 totals 14 residues. CDR3 sequence: CSARGTAILYGYTF. The DNA of the CDR3 is TGCAGTGCTAGAGGGACGGCCATCCTCTATGGCTACACCTTC.

This clonotype occurred a few times. This chain connects TRBV28 to TRBJ2-7, with 8 positions matching TRBD1. The trim removed 6 bases at V and 2 bases at J, leaving 6 bases unmatched. The CDR3 sequence is 14 residues long. CDR1 is MDHEN and CDR2 is SYDVKM in the germline V gene. The CDR3 region has the DNA TGTGCCAGCAGGTCACCGGGACAGGCCTACGAGCAGTACTTC. Its protein is CASRSPGQAYEQYF.

There are a few counts of this clonotype. The chain carries TRBV7-8 and TRBJ2-5; possibly TRBD2 for D (5 bases). The germline V and J ends were trimmed by 6 bases and 13 bases, with 24 bases remaining between them. This CDR3 spans 14 amino acids. The germline V gene has CDR1 SGHVS and CDR2 FQNEAQ. The CDR3 sequence: CASRTTGTMSPPYF. The CDR3 nucleotides are TGTGCCAGCAGGACTACCGGAACCATGTCGCCCCCGTACTTC.

The sample holds a few counts of this clonotype. The rearrangement uses TRBV24-1 and TRBJ2-1; no reliable D call. V gave up 6 bases and J gave up 2 bases, with 1 base separating them. Germline CDR1 and CDR2: KGHDR and SFDVKD. CDR3 length: 11 amino acids. CDR3 amino acids: CATSTYNEQFF. The CDR3 DNA reads TGTGCCACCAGTACCTACAATGAGCAGTTCTTC.

This chain uses TRBV7-6 with TRBJ2-5, with 8 bases matching TRBD1. Germline V gene sequence: CDR1 SGHVS, CDR2 FNYEAQ. After removal of 0 bases from V and 4 bases from J, the junction contained 4 bases not matched to a gene. The CDR3 is made up of 15 amino acids. CDR3 loop: CASSLAPGGVETQYF. CDR3 DNA: TGTGCCAGCAGCTTAGCCCCAGGGGGCGTAGAGACCCAGTACTTC.

This clonotype was counted at least ten times. This rearrangement joins TRBV12-3 or TRBV12-4 to TRBJ2-1, with D perhaps matching TRBD2 (5 bases). The CDR3 is made up of 13 amino acids. V gave up 5 bases and J gave up 2 bases, with 7 bases separating them. The CDR3 sequence is CASSPGTYNEQFF. In DNA, the CDR3 is TGTGCCAGCAGTCCCGGGACCTACAATGAGCAGTTCTTC.

V and J are TRBV2 and TRBJ2-2, with TRBD1 matching over 7 bases. Per germline, CDR1 SNHLY and CDR2 FYNNEI. V shed 4 bases, J shed 0 bases, and the junction held 14 bases outside the gene matches. This CDR3 comprises 19 residues. The CDR3 here is CASSGRRQGRGANTGELFF. In DNA, the CDR3 is TGTGCCAGCAGTGGCCGAAGACAGGGCCGAGGCGCGAACACCGGGGAGCTGTTTTTT.

The chain combines TRBV27 with TRBJ2-5; tentatively, D is TRBD2 (6 bases). CDR1 and CDR2 (germline): MNHEY, SMNVEV (reference sequence). The V gene lost 5 bases and the J gene lost 5 bases, with 15 bases spanning the gap. The CDR3 loop spans 14 amino acids. CDR3 sequence: CASSRAGIVETQYF. Here the CDR3 DNA reads TGTGCCAGCAGTCGTGCGGGAATAGTCGAGACCCAGTACTTC.

This clonotype was found once. This chain joins TRBV5-1 and TRBJ2-7; TRBD1 matches at 9 bases. V trimming: 5 bases; J trimming: 1 base; junction bases outside the gene matches: 4. CDR1 and CDR2 (germline): SGHRS, YFSETQ. The CDR3 loop spans 14 amino acids. This chain's CDR3 is CASRAQGASYEQYF. The CDR3 bases are TGCGCCAGCAGAGCACAGGGGGCGTCCTACGAGCAGTACTTC.

V gene TRBV12-3 or TRBV12-4 combines with J gene TRBJ2-6; the match to TRBD1 covers 9 bases. The V segment lost 7 bases and the J segment 0 bases; nucleotides outside the gene matches: 7. The CDR3 is 17 residues long. CDR3 amino acids: CASKPGQGPSGANVLTF. CDR3 nucleotides: TGTGCCAGCAAACCGGGACAGGGTCCCTCTGGGGCCAACGTCCTGACTTTC.

Ten or more counts support this clonotype. This chain links TRBV5-1 with TRBJ2-1, with 11 nucleotides matching TRBD1. CDR1 and CDR2 (germline): SGHRS, YFSETQ. The V segment lost 7 bases and the J segment 9 bases; nucleotides outside the gene matches: 6. This CDR3 has 13 residues. The DNA of the CDR3 is TGCGCCAGCTTCCGGACAGGGGGCGTTGAGCAGTTCTTC. Residues: CASFRTGGVEQFF.

For this clonotype: A much larger clone lies a single base off, so this may be a read error. The genes are TRBV29-1 and TRBJ2-5; TRBD1 matches 11 bases. The CDR3 runs to 13 residues. The junction had 6 bases not matched to a gene; V was cut back by 5 bases and J by 7 bases. Germline V CDR1 and CDR2: SQVTM, ANQGSEA. DNA for the CDR3: TGCAGCGTTCGCGGGACAGGGGGAGCGACCCAGTACTTC. It specifies CSVRGTGGATQYF.

This clonotype was counted a few times. The rearrangement joins TRBV6-1 to TRBJ2-7; 8 nucleotides match TRBD1. CDR3 length equals 13 residues. V lost 5 bases and J lost 6; bases outside the gene matches: 6. Germline V gene lookup returns CDR1 MNHNS and CDR2 SASEGT. CDR3: CASSSDRGGEQYF. CDR3 DNA: TGTGCCAGCAGTAGCGACAGGGGCGGCGAGCAGTACTTC.

The chain is built from TRBV12-3 or TRBV12-4 and TRBJ1-5, with D maybe TRBD1 (5 bases). Trimming pared 7 bases from V and 6 bases from J, leaving 13 bases between. The CDR3 is made up of 13 amino acids. Written as DNA, the CDR3 is TGTGCCAGCACCTTAGCCGGGGGTCAGCCCCAGCATTTT. Protein sequence: CASTLAGGQPQHF.